This entry describes one T cell receptor (beta chain). Its binding antigen is unknown. No qualities accompany the bases; no much larger clone lies one base away. Its CDR3 holds 13 amino acids, cysteine through phenylalanine. CDR3 DNA only is kept here, 39 bases in frame from base 1. V was cut back by 4 bases and J by 5 bases, leaving a gap of 8 bases between them. CDR1 and CDR2, per the germline V gene, are LGHNA and YSLEER. This specimen comes from a study of beta chain features in type 1 diabetes (dated 2018 in TCRdb). The study in broad terms: Mean age, gender distribution, total cell number and subset yield were not different between patients and healthy donors. A total of around 110,000,000 sorted cells were examined across all samples, and a strong correlation was observed between cell number per subset and RNA yield. In the study, recently diagnosed type 1 diabetes patients and matched healthy donors were compared on the TCRB repertoires of their sorted circulating CD4+ T cell subsets. Regulatory and stem cell-like memory subsets were isolated from only 8 patients and roughly eight healthy donors, whereas naive and central memory subsets came from all 30 or so donors.

Study-wide conclusions, independent of this receptor: Naive, central memory and regulatory TCRB repertoires appeared to be more similar among patients than among healthy donors. Patients with type 1 diabetes made fewer insertions and deleted more nucleotides at VDJ recombination sites, implying thymic rearrangement abnormalities. Only small numbers of individuals were included in the HLA sub-analyses, which left unresolved whether HLA type had any influence on TCRB rearrangement. Because cDNA was sequenced instead of genomic DNA, highly expressing activated cells could be over-represented, though the groups showed no difference in activation or CD3 levels. Shorter templates might have been favored by PCR, but patient and control samples were amplified and corrected together, so both groups would have been affected equally by any skew. In all four CD4+ subsets, TCRB CDR3 length was moderately but significantly shorter in type 1 diabetes patients.

The entire isolated RNA was reverse transcribed using the High Capacity cDNA Reverse Transcription Kit, and thus expressed TCRB transcripts were sequenced. Deep immunoSEQ sequencing was performed on naive, central memory and regulatory T cell samples, with an average of around 3.4 million total reads per sample. Sorted cells were lysed in RLT buffer, and RNA was extracted using DNase-treated RNeasy Micro or Mini kits according to cell number. Each cell subset was processed separately to prevent cross-contamination, with patient and healthy donor samples processed together. The immunoSEQ multiplex PCR was used to amplify TCRB sequences from cDNA, yielding 87-bp fragments that span the CDR3 region. Amplicons were sequenced on the Illumina HiSeq platform. Per the original workflow: Synthetic template baselines were used to correct PCR bias computationally, reads within Hamming distance 2 were collapsed, and singletons that could not be merged were discarded. Reads were aligned to IMGT to assign V, D and J genes, CDR3 length, and insertions or deletions at six rearrangement sites. Clonotype counts were normalized to sorted cell number within each subset before computing true diversity and Gini coefficients with the tcR R package. The overlap coefficient, calculated on TCRB nucleotide sequences, was used to quantify repertoire sharing. TCRdb retrieved this table from immuneACCESS and kept in-frame rearrangements only. Not all clones are present; in checked studies, unresolved V genes account for under half, and no reason is known for the remainder. For V, J and clone size, that table is used; D and trimming come from the DNA. A total of fewer than 400,000 clones appear in this sample, 9.3% of them only once. About 1% of the sample is in the top ten clones.

Each donor gave one peripheral blood draw, averaging approximately 0.11 L, which was collected into heparinised tubes. Naive, central memory, regulatory and stem cell-like memory CD4+ T cells were sorted on a BD FACSAria II using a panel including CD45RO, CCR7, CD25, CD127, CD95 and CD27. A purity above 98% was achieved for all sorted populations. PBMCs were isolated immediately by Lymphoprep density gradient centrifugation and stained directly without culture. To minimize batch effects, samples were stained and sorted in pairs, one healthy donor with one patient per experiment. The TCR originated in a man aged 30-40 years with type 1 diabetes. The sample was central memory CD4+ T cells from blood. The chain employs TRBV4-3 and TRBJ2-2; a tentative D call is TRBD2 (5 bases match). The CDR3 reads CASSREGTGELFF. The nucleotide sequence is TGCGCCAGCAGCCGCGAGGGAACCGGGGAGCTGTTTTTT.